These T cell receptor beta chains were read from a single sample in a study of beta chain features in type 1 diabetes. Assay used: immunoSEQ multiplex PCR; TCRdb lists only in-frame clones, some missing. This sample carries approximately 730,000 clones, under 15% of them seen once, and the ten largest clones take around 0.022%. What was sequenced was naive CD4+ T cells from blood. These receptors were taken from a man younger than 30 with type 1 diabetes. Both conserved end residues are part of each CDR3. A D gene is named only where the DNA matches it firmly. Clone size is stated in some rows and not others, as once, few, many or a class when expanded.

J | size | D | V | CDR3 | DNA
TRBJ2-2 | . | . | TRBV4-1 | CASSPPLAGADTGELFF | TGCGCCAGCAGCCCTCCCCTGGCGGGGGCCGACACCGGGGAGCTGTTTTTT
TRBJ1-6 | few | . | TRBV5-1 | CASSSMRADQGGSPLHF | TGCGCCAGCTCTAGTATGAGGGCCGACCAGGGAGGTTCACCCCTCCACTTT
TRBJ2-7 | . | TRBD1 | TRBV6-4 | CASSFQTGSSYEQYF | TGTGCCAGCAGTTTTCAGACAGGGAGCTCCTACGAGCAGTACTTC
TRBJ1-5 | . | . | TRBV19 | CASTPREYNQPQHF | TGTGCCAGTACCCCCCGGGAGTACAATCAGCCCCAGCATTTT
TRBJ1-1 | few | TRBD1 | TRBV29-1 | CSAETGAGTEAFF | TGCAGCGCCGAGACAGGGGCAGGCACTGAAGCTTTCTTT
TRBJ1-2 | . | . | TRBV7-9 | CASSESLESYGYTF | TGTGCCAGCAGCGAAAGCCTCGAGTCCTATGGCTACACCTTC
TRBJ2-1 | few | . | TRBV30 | CAWSGPGATEQFF | TGTGCCTGGAGTGGGCCCGGGGCGACTGAGCAGTTCTTC
TRBJ1-1 | few | . | TRBV10-3 | CAISEWNEAFF | TGTGCCATCAGTGAGTGGAATGAAGCTTTCTTT
TRBJ1-2 | . | TRBD1 | TRBV19 | CASSSRQGDGYTF | TGTGCCAGTAGTAGTCGACAGGGAGATGGCTACACCTTC
TRBJ1-2 | . | TRBD1 | TRBV7-6 | CASSYGQGFGYTF | TGTGCCAGCAGCTATGGACAGGGCTTTGGCTACACCTTC
TRBJ2-7 | few | . | TRBV6-5 | CASSYDGVSYEQYF | TGTGCCAGCAGTTACGACGGAGTCTCCTACGAGCAGTACTTC
TRBJ2-6 | . | . | TRBV5-6 | CASRIVADFSGANVLTF | TGTGCCAGCAGGATTGTGGCAGATTTCTCTGGGGCCAACGTCCTGACTTTC
TRBJ2-7 | . | TRBD2 | TRBV5-1 | CASSPGLAGVGEQYF | TGCGCCAGCAGCCCAGGACTAGCGGGGGTCGGAGAGCAGTACTTC
TRBJ2-7 | . | TRBD1 | TRBV6-6 | CASRPERDSSYEQYF | TGTGCCAGCAGGCCGGAACGGGACAGCTCCTACGAGCAGTACTTC
TRBJ1-4 | few | . | TRBV19 | CASSIQAEKLFF | TGTGCCAGTAGTATTCAGGCAGAAAAACTGTTTTTT
TRBJ1-4 | . | . | TRBV30 | CAGGASAGEKLFF | TGTGCCGGGGGGGCCTCGGCAGGGGAAAAACTGTTTTTT
TRBJ2-2 | few | TRBD1 | TRBV7-8 | CASSTQRGPNTGELFF | TGTGCCAGCAGCACCCAAAGGGGGCCCAACACCGGGGAGCTGTTTTTT